The entry below describes one T cell receptor beta chain. This receptor's antigen is unknown. Base qualities are not provided; no much larger clone lies one nucleotide away. The data were obtained in a study of shared T cell receptors in the human thymus (dated by TCRdb to about 2021). In the study overall: The study examined how self-reactive, shared T-cell receptor alpha chains are generated in the human thymus.

V drops 3 bases and J drops 1 base, leaving 11 bases in between. The CDR3 sequence holds 15 residues, the cysteine and phenylalanine included. Only the CDR3 part of the read is kept: 45 bases, read in frame from the first base. The germline V gene (reference sequence) supplies CDR1 MNHEY and CDR2 SMNVEV. The library was obtained by the immunoSEQ multiplex PCR assay. TCRdb mirrors the immuneACCESS table, restricted to in-frame sequences. Some clones are absent from its copies; in checked studies, under half trace to an unresolved V gene, and the reason for the others is unknown. This sample has more than 550,000 clones in its table, and about 90% of those were observed once. The ten largest clones take up about 0.0094% of the sample. These data also formed part of another study, on human thymus T cells. The second study's paper adds: In Finland, the donors were immunologically healthy infants who were having open corrective cardiac surgery for congenital heart defects. Thymus tissue was obtained as surgical resects removed during corrective cardiac surgery. Both the thymic and the peripheral blood repertoires appeared to show biased V and J gene segment usage. Highly overlapping thymic TCR repertoires among unrelated individuals were reported in the related research. TCR alpha and beta repertoires from roughly 8 infant thymus samples and four related peripheral blood samples were characterized in the study. The cohort included over five male and a couple of female infants, with donor ages spanning 7 to 244 days. Thymocytes were freed from the tissue by mechanical means and kept at -70 degrees C as pellets of roughly 8.5-31 million cells. A QIAsymphony instrument was used to extract genomic DNA from frozen cell pellets. The immunoSEQ multiplex PCR assay was used to amplify the TCRB and TCRAD loci from a standardized amount of quality-controlled genomic DNA. The V(D)J region was spanned by amplicons of a length sufficient to cover the CDR3 and to identify V and J genes. Amplicon sequencing was performed on an Illumina platform through the commercial immunoSEQ service. Primer bias and sequencing errors were corrected using previously described methods, and TCRAD and TCRB definitions followed the IMGT database. Analysis of the repertoires was done with immunoSEQ Analyzer 3.0 and VDJTools and included basic statistics, V/J segment usage, diversity estimates, rarefaction and pairwise overlap. Diversity was estimated with Chao1, ChaoE, Efron-Thisted, Shannon and inverse Simpson indices, and also on datasets down-sampled to the smallest sample. Repertoire overlap used strict matching of CDR3 nucleotide sequence, V gene and J gene, with Jaccard-based multidimensional scaling clustering. On average, thymus samples gave roughly 740,000 unique TCRB clonotypes, whereas blood samples gave roughly 80,000.

Sequenced input: thymocytes. The source of this sequence is a boy under three years old with a congenital heart defect. Donor details come from another sample of the same person, matched by shared clones. The V and J segments used are TRBV27 and TRBJ2-3, with TRBD2 as a weak D call on 6 bases. The nucleotide sequence reads as follows: TGTGCCAGCAGTTTTAACGGGAGCGGCACAGATACGCAGTATTTT. It specifies CASSFNGSGTDTQYF.